Sequencing of this TCR beta chain was carried out in a study of shared clonotypes between healthy human individuals. Across the whole study: CD4 naive and CD4 memory each took three plates per donor, while CD8 naive took two and CD8 memory one. Findings and limits, study-wide: Among donors, the sharing of clonotypes was expected to be influenced by sequencing depth.

The germline CDR1 and CDR2 sequences are SGHTA and FQGNSA. The CDR3 has 16 residues. Germline trimming cut 3 bases from V and 1 base from J; bases unmatched to any gene: 6. The table came from immunoSEQ multiplex PCR; TCRdb's copy has only in-frame clones and leaves some out. The sample has roughly 1 million clones; about 74% are singletons. Comment on this clone: The antigen remains unidentified.

CD4+ cells were split into CD45RA+ naive and CD45RA-negative memory subsets. The source material was memory CD4+ T cells sorted from blood. Subset in this sample: CD45RA-negative fraction. The clonotype was recovered from a man between 18 and 29 years old in good health. This chain links TRBV7-2 with TRBJ1-5, with 7 bases that match TRBD1. The CDR3 loop is CASSFTGTDSNQPQHF. CDR3 DNA: TGTGCCAGCAGCTTCACCGGGACAGACAGCAATCAGCCCCAGCATTTT.